This passage covers 8 T cell receptor beta chains from one sample sequenced in a study of cytomegalovirus exposure and HLA in healthy donors. It was with 60 Vbeta and 13 Jbeta primers that the PCR ran. Clones were sequenced by immunoSEQ multiplex PCR, and TCRdb holds only the in-frame ones, with some missing. The table records 95,000 to 150,000 clones, over 15% of them present only once. Material: PBMCs. The receptor set was obtained from a female donor in good health and CMV-seropositive.

The CDR3 protein is CASSMRGASYNEQFF. The CDR3 DNA reads TGTGCCAGTAGTATGCGGGGGGCATCCTACAATGAGCAGTTCTTC. This chain uses TRBV19 with TRBJ2-1, with 8 nucleotides matching TRBD2. The junction had 2 bases not matched to a gene; V was cut back by 3 bases and J by 1 base. Germline V CDR1 and CDR2: LNHDA, SQIVND (reference sequence). The CDR3 length is 15 residues.

This clone has just a few counts. This chain joins TRBV11-3 and TRBJ2-3, with D possibly TRBD1 on 7 matching bases. The CDR3 runs 13 residues. V lost 0 bases to trimming and J lost 14 bases, with 15 bases between them. CDR1 and CDR2 (germline): SGHNT, YENEEA. The DNA of the CDR3 is TGTGCCAGCAGCTTAGAGGAGGGGGCGCATCTGTATTTT. Its protein product is CASSLEEGAHLYF.

This clone showed up just a few times. This sequence joins TRBV6-1 and TRBJ2-1, with 7 bases fitting TRBD2. CDR3 length: 14 residues. CDR1 is MNHNS and CDR2 is SASEGT in the germline V gene. The trim removed 2 bases at V and 10 bases at J, leaving 8 bases unmatched. The CDR3, as DNA: TGTGCCAGCAGTGAAAAGTCGCGGGGGAACGAGCAGTTCTTC. Its translation is CASSEKSRGNEQFF.

This clone came up a few times. The CDR3 spells CSVGGTSGGFTDTQYF. The DNA for the CDR3 is TGCAGCGTTGGGGGAACTAGCGGGGGGTTCACAGATACGCAGTATTTT. The chain has TRBV29-1 and TRBJ2-3; 12 nucleotides line up with TRBD2. CDR3 length: 16 amino acids. Germline CDR1 is SQVTM and CDR2 is ANQGSEA. Trimming removed 4 bases from V and 2 bases from J; junction bases left unmatched: 7.

This clone was counted only a few times. This rearrangement joins TRBV28 to TRBJ1-4; D is perhaps TRBD1 (5 bases). Germline-derived CDR1 and CDR2 are MDHEN and SYDVKM. V was pared by 4 bases and J by 7 bases, with 10 bases between. The CDR3 is 13 amino acids. CDR3 protein: CASSWAGGEKLFF. The CDR3 bases are TGTGCCAGCAGTTGGGCCGGGGGTGAAAAACTGTTTTTT.

This clone was counted between two and nine times. The V call is TRBV14, the J call TRBJ2-1; D ambiguous. The CDR3 sequence is 15 residues long. Germline V lookup: CDR1 SGHDN, CDR2 FVKESK. V lost 1 base and J 0 bases, leaving 7 bases between the germline ends. As DNA, the CDR3 is TGTGCCAGCAGCCAAGGTTGGAGCTCCTACAATGAGCAGTTCTTC. Its translation is CASSQGWSSYNEQFF.

This clone was seen more than once but under ten times. The chain has TRBV10-2 and TRBJ2-1, with a weak D call TRBD2 (5 bases). Trimming took off 8 bases at V and 6 bases at J, with 14 bases between the two ends. Germline CDR1 is WSHSY and CDR2 is SAAADI. This CDR3 is 13 amino acids long. The CDR3 sequence: CASGQRSRNEQFF. The DNA of the CDR3 is TGCGCCAGCGGGCAGCGGAGTCGCAATGAGCAGTTCTTC.

The chain recombines TRBV27 with TRBJ1-1; TRBD1 matches 12 bases. Germline-derived CDR1 and CDR2 are MNHEY and SMNVEV (reference sequence). This CDR3 contains 14 residues. Trimming removed 6 bases from V and 5 bases from J; junction bases left unmatched: 4. The CDR3 nucleotides are TGTGCCAGCAGCTGGGGACAGGGGGCAACTGAAGCTTTCTTT. Translated, it gives CASSWGQGATEAFF.